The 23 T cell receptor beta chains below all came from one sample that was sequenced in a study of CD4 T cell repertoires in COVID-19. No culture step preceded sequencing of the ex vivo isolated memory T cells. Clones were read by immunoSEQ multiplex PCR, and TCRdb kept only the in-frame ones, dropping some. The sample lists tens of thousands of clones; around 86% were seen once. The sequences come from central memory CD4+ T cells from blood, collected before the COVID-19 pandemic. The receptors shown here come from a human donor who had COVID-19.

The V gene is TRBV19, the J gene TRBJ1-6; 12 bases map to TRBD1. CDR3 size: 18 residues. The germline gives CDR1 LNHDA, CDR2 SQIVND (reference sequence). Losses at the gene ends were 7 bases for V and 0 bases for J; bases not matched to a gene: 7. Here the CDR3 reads CASKGQGAFGSYNSPLHF. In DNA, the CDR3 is TGTGCCAGTAAGGGACAGGGGGCGTTTGGCTCCTATAATTCACCCCTCCACTTT.

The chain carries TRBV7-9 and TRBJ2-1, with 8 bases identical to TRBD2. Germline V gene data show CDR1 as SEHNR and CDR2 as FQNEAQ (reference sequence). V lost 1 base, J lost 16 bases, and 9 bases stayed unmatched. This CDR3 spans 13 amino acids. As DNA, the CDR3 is TGTGCCAGCAGCTTAGGGACGGGAGGGTCTCTTTTCTTC. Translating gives CASSLGTGGSLFF.

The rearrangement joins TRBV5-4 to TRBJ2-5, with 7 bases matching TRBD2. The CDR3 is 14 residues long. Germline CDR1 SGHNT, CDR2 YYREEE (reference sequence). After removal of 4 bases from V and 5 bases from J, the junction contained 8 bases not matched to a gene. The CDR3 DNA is TGTGCCAGCAGCGGGACGGGGGGTCCTGAGACCCAGTACTTC. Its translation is CASSGTGGPETQYF.

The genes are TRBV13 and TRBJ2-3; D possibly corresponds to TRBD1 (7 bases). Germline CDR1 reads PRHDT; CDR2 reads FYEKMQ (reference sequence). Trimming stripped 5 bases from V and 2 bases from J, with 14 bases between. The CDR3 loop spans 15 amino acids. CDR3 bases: TGTGCCAGCAGCCAGGGGGGACAACACACAGATACGCAGTATTTT. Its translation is CASSQGGQHTDTQYF.

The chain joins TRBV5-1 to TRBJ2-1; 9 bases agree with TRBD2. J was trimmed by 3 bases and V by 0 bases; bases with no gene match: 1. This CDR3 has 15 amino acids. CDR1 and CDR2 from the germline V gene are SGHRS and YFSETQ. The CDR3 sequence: CASSLGLADYNEQFF. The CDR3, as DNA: TGCGCCAGCAGCTTGGGACTAGCGGACTACAATGAGCAGTTCTTC.

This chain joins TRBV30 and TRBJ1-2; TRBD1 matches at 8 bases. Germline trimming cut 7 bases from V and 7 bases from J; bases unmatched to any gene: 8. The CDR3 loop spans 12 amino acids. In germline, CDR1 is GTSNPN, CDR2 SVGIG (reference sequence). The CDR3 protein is CALDRVRSGYTF. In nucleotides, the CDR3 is TGTGCCTTGGACAGGGTGCGGTCTGGCTACACCTTC.

The chain's CDR3 is CASSLRELAGRKQYF. The DNA of the CDR3 is TGCGCCAGCAGCTTGCGGGAACTAGCGGGAAGGAAACAGTACTTC. This sequence joins TRBV5-1 and TRBJ2-7; 10 bases are a match to TRBD2. CDR3 length: 15 amino acids. CDR1 SGHRS and CDR2 YFSETQ come from the germline V gene. V lost 1 base, J lost 10 bases, and 11 bases stayed unmatched.

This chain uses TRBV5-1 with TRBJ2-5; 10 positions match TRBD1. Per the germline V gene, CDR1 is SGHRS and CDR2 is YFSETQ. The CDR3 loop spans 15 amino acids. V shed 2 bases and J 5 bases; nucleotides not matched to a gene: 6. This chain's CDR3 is CASSFVTGGVETQYF. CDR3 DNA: TGCGCCAGCAGCTTTGTGACAGGGGGCGTCGAGACCCAGTACTTC. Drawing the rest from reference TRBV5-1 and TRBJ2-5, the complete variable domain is KAGVTQTPRYLIKTRGQQVTLSCSPISGHRSVSWYQQTPGQGLQFLFEYFSETQRNKGNFPGRFSGRQFSNSRSEMNVSTLELGDSALYLCASSFVTGGVETQYFGPGTRLLVL.

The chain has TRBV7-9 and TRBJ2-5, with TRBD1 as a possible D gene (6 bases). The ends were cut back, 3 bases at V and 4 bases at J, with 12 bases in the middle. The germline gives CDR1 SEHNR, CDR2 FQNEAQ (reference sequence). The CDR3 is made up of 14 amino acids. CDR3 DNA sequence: TGTGCCAGCAGCTTGGGGGCCCGCCCAGAGACCCAGTACTTC. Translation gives CASSLGARPETQYF.

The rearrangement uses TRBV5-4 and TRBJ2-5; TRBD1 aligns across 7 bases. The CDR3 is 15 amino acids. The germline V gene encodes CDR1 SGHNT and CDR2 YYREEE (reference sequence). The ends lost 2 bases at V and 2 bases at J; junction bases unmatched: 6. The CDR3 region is CASSFTGQIQETQYF. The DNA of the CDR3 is TGTGCCAGCAGCTTCACGGGACAGATTCAAGAGACCCAGTACTTC.

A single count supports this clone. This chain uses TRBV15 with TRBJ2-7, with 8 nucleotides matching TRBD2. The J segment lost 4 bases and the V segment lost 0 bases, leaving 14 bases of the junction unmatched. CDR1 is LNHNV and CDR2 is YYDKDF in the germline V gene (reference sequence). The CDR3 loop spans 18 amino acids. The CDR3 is CATSRDLPGGQILYEQYF. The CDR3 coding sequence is TGTGCCACCAGCAGAGATCTCCCGGGGGGGCAGATCCTATACGAGCAGTACTTC.

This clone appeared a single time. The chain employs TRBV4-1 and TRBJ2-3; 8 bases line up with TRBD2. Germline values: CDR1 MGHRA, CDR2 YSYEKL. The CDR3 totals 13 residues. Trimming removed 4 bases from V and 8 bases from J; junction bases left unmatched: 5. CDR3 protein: CASSPPGGATQYF. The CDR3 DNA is TGCGCCAGCAGCCCCCCGGGGGGGGCTACGCAGTATTTT.

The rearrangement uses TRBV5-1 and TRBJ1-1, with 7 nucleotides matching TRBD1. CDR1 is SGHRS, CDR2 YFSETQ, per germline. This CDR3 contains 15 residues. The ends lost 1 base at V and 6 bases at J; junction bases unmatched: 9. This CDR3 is CASSLNVDRSAEAFF. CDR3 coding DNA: TGCGCCAGCAGCTTGAACGTGGACAGGTCTGCTGAAGCTTTCTTT. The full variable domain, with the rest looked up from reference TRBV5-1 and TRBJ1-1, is KAGVTQTPRYLIKTRGQQVTLSCSPISGHRSVSWYQQTPGQGLQFLFEYFSETQRNKGNFPGRFSGRQFSNSRSEMNVSTLELGDSALYLCASSLNVDRSAEAFFGQGTRLTVV.

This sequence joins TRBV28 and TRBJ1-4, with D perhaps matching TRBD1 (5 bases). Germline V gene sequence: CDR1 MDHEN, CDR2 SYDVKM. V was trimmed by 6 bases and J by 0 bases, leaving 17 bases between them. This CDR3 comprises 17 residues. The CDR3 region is CASSSQGLDATNEKLFF. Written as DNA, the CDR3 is TGTGCCAGCAGCTCTCAGGGACTAGATGCAACTAATGAAAAACTGTTTTTT.

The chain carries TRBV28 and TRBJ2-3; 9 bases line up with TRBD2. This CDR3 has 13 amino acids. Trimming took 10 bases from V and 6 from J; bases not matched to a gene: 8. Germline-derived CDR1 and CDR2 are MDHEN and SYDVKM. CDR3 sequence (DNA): TGTGCCACCCGTACTGCGGGGGGGGATACGCAGTATTTT. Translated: CATRTAGGDTQYF.

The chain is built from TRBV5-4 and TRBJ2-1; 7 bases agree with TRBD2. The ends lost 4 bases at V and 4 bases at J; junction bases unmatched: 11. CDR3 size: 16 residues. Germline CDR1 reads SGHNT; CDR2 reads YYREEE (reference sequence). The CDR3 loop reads CASSRLGAGSYNEQFF. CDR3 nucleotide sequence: TGTGCCAGCAGCCGACTGGGAGCGGGGTCGTACAATGAGCAGTTCTTC.

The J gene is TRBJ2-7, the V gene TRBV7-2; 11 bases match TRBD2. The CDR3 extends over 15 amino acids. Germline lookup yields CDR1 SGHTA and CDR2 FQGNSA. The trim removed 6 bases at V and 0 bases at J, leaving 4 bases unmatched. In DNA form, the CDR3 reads TGTGCCAGCAGGCCCACTAGCGGGAGCTCCTACGAGCAGTACTTC. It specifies CASRPTSGSSYEQYF.

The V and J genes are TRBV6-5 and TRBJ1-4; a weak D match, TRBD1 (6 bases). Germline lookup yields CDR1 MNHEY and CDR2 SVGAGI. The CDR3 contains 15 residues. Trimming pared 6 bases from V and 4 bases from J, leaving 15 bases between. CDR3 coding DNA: TGTGCCAGCAGCGCATCACAGGGCTTTAATGAAAAACTGTTTTTT. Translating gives CASSASQGFNEKLFF.

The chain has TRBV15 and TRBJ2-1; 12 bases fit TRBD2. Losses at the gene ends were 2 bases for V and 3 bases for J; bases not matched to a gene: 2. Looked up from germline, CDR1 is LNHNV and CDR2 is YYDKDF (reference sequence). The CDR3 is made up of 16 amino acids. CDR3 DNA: TGTGCCACCAGCAGAAGGACTAGCGGGAACTACAATGAGCAGTTCTTC. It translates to CATSRRTSGNYNEQFF.

CDR3 sequence: CASSPVLSTGVETQYF. In DNA form, the CDR3 reads TGCGCCAGCAGTCCTGTTCTTTCCACAGGAGTGGAGACCCAGTACTTC. The rearrangement joins TRBV5-1 to TRBJ2-5; a weak D match, TRBD1 (5 bases). This CDR3 comprises 16 residues. Between the trimmed V and J ends, which lost 5 bases and 5 bases, there was a span of 22 bases. The germline gives CDR1 SGHRS, CDR2 YFSETQ.

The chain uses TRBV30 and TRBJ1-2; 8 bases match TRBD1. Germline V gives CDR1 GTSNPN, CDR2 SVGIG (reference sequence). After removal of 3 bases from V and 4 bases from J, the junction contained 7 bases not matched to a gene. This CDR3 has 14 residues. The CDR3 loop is CAWRPGQVLYGYTF. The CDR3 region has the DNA TGTGCCTGGAGACCGGGACAGGTACTCTATGGCTACACCTTC.

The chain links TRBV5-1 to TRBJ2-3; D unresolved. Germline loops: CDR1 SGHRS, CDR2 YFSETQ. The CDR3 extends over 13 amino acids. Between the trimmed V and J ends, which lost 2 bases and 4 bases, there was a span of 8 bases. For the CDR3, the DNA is TGCGCCAGCAGCTTAGAGGTAGCAGATACGCAGTATTTT. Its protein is CASSLEVADTQYF.

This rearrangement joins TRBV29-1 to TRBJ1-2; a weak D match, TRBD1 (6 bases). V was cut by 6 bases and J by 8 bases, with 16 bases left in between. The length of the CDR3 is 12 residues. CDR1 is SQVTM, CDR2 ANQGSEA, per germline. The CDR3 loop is CSVGTPQRGYTF. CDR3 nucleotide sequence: TGCAGCGTCGGGACACCTCAACGGGGCTACACCTTC.